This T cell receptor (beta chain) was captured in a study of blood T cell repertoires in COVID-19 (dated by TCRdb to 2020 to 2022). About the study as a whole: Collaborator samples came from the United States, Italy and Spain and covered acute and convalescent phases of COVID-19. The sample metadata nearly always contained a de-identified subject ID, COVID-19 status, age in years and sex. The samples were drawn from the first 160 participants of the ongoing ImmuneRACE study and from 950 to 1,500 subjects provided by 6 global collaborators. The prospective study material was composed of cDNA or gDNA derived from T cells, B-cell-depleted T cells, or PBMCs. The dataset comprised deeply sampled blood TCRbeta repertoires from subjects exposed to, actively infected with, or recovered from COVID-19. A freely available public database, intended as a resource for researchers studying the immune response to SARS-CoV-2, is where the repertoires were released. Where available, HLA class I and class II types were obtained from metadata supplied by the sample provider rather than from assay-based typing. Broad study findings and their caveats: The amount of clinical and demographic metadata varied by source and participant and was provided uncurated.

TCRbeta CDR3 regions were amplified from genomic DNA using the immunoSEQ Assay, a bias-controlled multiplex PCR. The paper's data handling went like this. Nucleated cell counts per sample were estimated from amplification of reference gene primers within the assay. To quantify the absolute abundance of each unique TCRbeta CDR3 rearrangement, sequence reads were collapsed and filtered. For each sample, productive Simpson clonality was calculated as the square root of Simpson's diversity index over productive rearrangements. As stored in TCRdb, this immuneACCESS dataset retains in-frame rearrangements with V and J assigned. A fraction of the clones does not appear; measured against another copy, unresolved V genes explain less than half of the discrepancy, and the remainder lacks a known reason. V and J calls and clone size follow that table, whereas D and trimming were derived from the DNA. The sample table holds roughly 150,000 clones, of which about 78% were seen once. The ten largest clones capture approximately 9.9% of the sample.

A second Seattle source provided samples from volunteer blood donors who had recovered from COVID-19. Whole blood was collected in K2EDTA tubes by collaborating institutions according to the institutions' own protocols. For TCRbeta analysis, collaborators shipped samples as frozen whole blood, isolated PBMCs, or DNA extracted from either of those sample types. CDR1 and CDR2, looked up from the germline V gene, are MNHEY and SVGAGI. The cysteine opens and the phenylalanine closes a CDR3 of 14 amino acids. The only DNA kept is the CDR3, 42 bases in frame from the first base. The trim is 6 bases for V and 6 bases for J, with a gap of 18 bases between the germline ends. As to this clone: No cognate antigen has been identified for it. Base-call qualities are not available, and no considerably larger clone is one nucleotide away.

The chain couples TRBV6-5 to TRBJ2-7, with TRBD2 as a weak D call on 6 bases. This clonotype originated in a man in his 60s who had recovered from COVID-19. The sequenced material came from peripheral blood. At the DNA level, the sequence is TGTGCCAGCAGGCGCGGGACTCTGGGCGGCGAGCAGTACTTC. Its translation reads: CASRRGTLGGEQYF.